This T cell receptor beta chain originates from a study of blood T cells in healthy people across ages. Study information: Capture by template switching was about one barcoded beta molecule per two T cells. Study-wide results and limits: More naive CD4+ cells and higher diversity marked long-lived donors relative to aged donors. Investigators treated diversity estimates from one million T cells as underestimates.

Trimming took 6 bases from V and 0 from J; bases not matched to a gene: 5. CDR3 length: 15 residues. Germline assignment: CDR1 LGHDT and CDR2 YNNKEL (reference sequence). This clonotype has only one observation. Its antigen is not known. A second PCR, run for about 6 to 11 cycles, used a sample-barcoded 5' primer plus a J-beta primer mix. All samples gave at least 2.5 million CDR3-containing paired-end reads. TCRdb called the 5' RACE reads again in MiXCR, with one record for every CDR3 protein. The table records 800,000 to 950,000 distinct CDR3 sequences, approximately 49% of them present only once. This TCR came from a man aged 25-45 years in good health. The V call is TRBV3-1, the J call TRBJ2-5, with 9 bases that match TRBD2. The sequencing input was blood. CDR3 loop: CASRATSGNQETQYF. The CDR3 region has the DNA TGTGCCAGCAGGGCGACTAGCGGAAACCAAGAGACCCAGTACTTC.